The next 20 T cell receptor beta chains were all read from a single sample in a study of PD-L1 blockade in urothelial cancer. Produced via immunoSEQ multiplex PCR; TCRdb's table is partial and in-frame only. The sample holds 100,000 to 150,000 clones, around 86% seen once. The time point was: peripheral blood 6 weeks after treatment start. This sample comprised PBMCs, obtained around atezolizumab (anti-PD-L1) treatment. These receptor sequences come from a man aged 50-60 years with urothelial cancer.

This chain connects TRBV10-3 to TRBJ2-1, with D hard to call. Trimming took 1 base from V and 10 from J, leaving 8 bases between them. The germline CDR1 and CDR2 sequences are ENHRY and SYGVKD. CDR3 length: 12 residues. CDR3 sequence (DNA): TGTGCCATCAGTGAGTATGAGAGGGAGCAGTTCTTC. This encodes CAISEYEREQFF.

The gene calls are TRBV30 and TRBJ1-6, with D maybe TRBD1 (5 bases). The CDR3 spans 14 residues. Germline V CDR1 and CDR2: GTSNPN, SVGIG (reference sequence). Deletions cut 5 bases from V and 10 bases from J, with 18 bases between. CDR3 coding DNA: TGTGCCTGGGGAACCCAGGGTCGTGGGTCACCCCTCCACTTT. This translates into CAWGTQGRGSPLHF. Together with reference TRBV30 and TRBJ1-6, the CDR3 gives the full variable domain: SQTIHQWPATLVQPVGSPLSLECTVEGTSNPNLYWYRQAAGRGLQLLFYSVGIGQISSEVPQNLSASRPQDRQFILSSKKLLLSDSGFYLCAWGTQGRGSPLHFGNGTRLTVT.

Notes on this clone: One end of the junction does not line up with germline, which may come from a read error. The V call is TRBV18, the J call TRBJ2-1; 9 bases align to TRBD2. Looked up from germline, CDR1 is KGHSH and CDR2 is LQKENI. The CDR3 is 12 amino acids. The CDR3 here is CASSPPGLARLF. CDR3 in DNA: TGTGCCAGCTCACCACCGGGACTAGCTAGGCTCTTC.

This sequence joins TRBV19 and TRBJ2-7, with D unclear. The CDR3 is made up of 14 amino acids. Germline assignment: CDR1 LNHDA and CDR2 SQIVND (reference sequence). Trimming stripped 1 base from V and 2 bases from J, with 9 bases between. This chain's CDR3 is CASSIVDGAYEQYF. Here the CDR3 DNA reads TGTGCCAGTAGTATAGTTGACGGAGCCTACGAGCAGTACTTC.

Here the CDR3 reads CASRLGTTGADTQYF. CDR3 in DNA: TGTGCCAGCCGCTTGGGGACTACTGGCGCAGATACGCAGTATTTT. The chain joins TRBV6-1 to TRBJ2-3; TRBD2 aligns across 7 bases. CDR3 length: 15 residues. Germline V gives CDR1 MNHNS, CDR2 SASEGT. With V trimmed by 8 bases and J by 4 bases, 12 bases remained unmatched.

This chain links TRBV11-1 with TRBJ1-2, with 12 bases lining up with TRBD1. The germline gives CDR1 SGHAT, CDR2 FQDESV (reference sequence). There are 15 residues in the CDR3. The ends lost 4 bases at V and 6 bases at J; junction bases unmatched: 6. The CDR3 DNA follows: TGTGCCAGCAGCTCATCCGGGACAGGGGGCGATGGCTACACCTTC. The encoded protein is CASSSSGTGGDGYTF.

The CDR3: CASSLGAAWPDTQYF. The CDR3 bases are TGCGCCAGCAGCTTGGGAGCAGCGTGGCCAGATACGCAGTATTTT. The rearrangement links TRBV5-1 to TRBJ2-3; D not resolved. This CDR3 contains 15 residues. Trimming removed 0 bases from V and 4 bases from J, with 12 bases in between. The germline V gene has CDR1 SGHRS and CDR2 YFSETQ.

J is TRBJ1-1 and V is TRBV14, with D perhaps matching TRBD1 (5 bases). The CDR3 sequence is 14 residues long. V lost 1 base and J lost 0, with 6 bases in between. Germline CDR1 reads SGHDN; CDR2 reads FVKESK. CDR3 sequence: CASSQAGMNTEAFF. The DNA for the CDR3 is TGTGCCAGCAGCCAAGCAGGGATGAACACTGAAGCTTTCTTT.

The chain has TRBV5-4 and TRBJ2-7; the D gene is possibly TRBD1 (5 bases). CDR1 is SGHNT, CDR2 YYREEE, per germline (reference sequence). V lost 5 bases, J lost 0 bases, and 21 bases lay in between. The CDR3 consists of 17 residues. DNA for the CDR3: TGTGCCAGCAGGTCAATGGGGCGGAGTTCATCCTCCTACGAGCAGTACTTC. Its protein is CASRSMGRSSSSYEQYF. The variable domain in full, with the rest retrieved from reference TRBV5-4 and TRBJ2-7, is ETGVTQSPTHLIKTRGQQVTLRCSSQSGHNTVSWYQQALGQGPQFIFQYYREEENGRGNFPPRFSGLQFPNYSSELNVNALELDDSALYLCASRSMGRSSSSYEQYFGPGTRLTVT.

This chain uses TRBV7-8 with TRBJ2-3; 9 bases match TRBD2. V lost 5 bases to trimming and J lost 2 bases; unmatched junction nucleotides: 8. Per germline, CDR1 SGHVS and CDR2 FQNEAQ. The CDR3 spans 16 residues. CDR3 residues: CASSIKAGGITDTQYF. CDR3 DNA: TGTGCCAGCAGCATAAAAGCGGGAGGCATCACAGATACGCAGTATTTT.

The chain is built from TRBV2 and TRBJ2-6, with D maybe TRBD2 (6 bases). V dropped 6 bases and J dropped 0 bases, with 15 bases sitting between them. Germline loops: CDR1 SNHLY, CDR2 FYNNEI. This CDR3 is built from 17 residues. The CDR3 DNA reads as TGTGCCAGCAGGGAGGGGACCCACTCCTCTGGGGCCAACGTCCTGACTTTC. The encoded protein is CASREGTHSSGANVLTF.

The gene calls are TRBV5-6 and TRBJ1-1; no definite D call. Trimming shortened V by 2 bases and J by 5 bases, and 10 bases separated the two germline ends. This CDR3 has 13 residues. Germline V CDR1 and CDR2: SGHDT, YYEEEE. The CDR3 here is CASSFGITTEAFF. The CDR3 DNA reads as TGTGCCAGCAGCTTCGGGATCACAACTGAAGCTTTCTTT.

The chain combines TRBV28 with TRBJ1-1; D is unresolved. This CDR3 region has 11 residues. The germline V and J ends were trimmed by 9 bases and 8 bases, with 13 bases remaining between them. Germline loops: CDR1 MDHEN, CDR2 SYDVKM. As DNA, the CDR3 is TGTGCCAGTTCCGAGTATCGAGAAGCTTTCTTT. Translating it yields CASSEYREAFF.

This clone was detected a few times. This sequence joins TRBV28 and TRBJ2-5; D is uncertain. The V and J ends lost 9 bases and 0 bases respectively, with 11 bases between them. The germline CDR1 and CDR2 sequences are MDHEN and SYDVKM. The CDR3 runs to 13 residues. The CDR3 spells CASGELDQETQYF. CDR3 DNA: TGTGCCAGTGGAGAACTGGACCAAGAGACCCAGTACTTC.

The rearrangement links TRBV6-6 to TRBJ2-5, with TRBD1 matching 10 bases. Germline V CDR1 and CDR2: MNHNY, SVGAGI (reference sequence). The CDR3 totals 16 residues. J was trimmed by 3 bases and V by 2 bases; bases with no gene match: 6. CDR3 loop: CASSYPQDRGEETQYF. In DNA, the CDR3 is TGTGCCAGCAGTTACCCTCAGGACAGGGGGGAAGAGACCCAGTACTTC.

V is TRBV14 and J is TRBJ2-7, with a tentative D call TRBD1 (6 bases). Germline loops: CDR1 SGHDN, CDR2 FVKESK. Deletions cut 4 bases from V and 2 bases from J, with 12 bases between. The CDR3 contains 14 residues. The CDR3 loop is CASSPTGLTYEQYF. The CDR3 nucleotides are TGTGCCAGCAGCCCTACAGGGCTAACCTACGAGCAGTACTTC.

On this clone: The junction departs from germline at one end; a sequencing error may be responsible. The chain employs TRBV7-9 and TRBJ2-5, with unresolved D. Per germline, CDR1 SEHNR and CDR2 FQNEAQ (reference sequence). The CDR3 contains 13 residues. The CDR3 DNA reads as TGTGCCAGCAGCTTAGAGTCTCGACGACGGGTGGACTTC. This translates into CASSLESRRRVDF.

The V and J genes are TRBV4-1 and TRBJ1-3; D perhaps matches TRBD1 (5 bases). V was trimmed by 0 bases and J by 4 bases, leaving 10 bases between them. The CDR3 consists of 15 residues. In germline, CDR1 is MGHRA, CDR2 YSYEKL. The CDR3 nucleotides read TGCGCCAGCAGCCAAGATTACACAGGAGGAAACACCATATATTTT. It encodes CASSQDYTGGNTIYF.

CDR3 sequence (DNA): TGCGCCAGCAGCTTGGCTGCGGGAGCCCCCTACGAGCAGTACTTC. Its protein is CASSLAAGAPYEQYF. The V and J genes are TRBV5-1 and TRBJ2-7; TRBD2 agrees at 7 bases. With V trimmed by 0 bases and J by 2 bases, 5 bases remained unmatched. CDR1 and CDR2 (germline): SGHRS, YFSETQ. The CDR3 consists of 15 residues.

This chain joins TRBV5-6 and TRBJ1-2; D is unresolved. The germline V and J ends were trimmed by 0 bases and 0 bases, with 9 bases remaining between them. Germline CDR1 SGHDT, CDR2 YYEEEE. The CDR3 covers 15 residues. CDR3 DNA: TGTGCCAGCAGCTTGGCCCCGCCGGCTAACTATGGCTACACCTTC. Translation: CASSLAPPANYGYTF.